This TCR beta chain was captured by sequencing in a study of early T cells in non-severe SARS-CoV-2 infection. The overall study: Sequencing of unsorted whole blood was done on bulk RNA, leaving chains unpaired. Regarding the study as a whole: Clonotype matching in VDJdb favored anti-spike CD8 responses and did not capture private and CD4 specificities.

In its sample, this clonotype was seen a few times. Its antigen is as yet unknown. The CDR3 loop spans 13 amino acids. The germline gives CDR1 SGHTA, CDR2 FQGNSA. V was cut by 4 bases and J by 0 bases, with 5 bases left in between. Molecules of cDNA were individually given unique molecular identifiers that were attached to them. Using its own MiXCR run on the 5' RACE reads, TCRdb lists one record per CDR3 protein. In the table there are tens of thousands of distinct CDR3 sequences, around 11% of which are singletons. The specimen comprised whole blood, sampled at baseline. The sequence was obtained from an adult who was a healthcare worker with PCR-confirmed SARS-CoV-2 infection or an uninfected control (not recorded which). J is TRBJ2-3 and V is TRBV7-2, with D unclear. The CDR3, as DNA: TGTGCCAGCAGCTGGCCCAGCACAGATACGCAGTATTTT. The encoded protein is CASSWPSTDTQYF.